These T cell receptor beta chains were read from a single sample in a study of blood T cell repertoires in COVID-19. Using immunoSEQ multiplex PCR, the repertoire was profiled, and TCRdb retains in-frame clones only, with some absent. The sample yields about 310,000 clones, around nine tenths seen once. The sequencing input was peripheral blood. Receptors were obtained from a man aged 50 to 59 with active or convalescent COVID-19. Both conserved end residues are part of each CDR3. The D gene is left open where the match is weak. A row's size may be missing; if present it is once, few, many or a size class.

V,J,size,D,CDR3,DNA
TRBV2,TRBJ1-1,-,TRBD1,CASRAGTGGTQAFF,TGTGCCAGCAGGGCCGGGACAGGGGGCACCCAAGCTTTCTTT
TRBV7-2,TRBJ1-2,-,TRBD1,CASSSQGTSYGYTF,TGTGCCAGCAGCTCACAGGGGACCTCTTATGGCTACACCTTC
TRBV9,TRBJ2-3,-,-,CASSVGLARTDTQYF,TGTGCCAGCAGCGTAGGCCTAGCGCGCACAGATACGCAGTATTTT
TRBV28,TRBJ1-2,once,-,CASTIGGIYGYTF,TGTGCCAGCACCATCGGAGGGATCTATGGCTACACCTTC
TRBV28,TRBJ1-5,few,-,CASSSSGEGDQPQHF,TGTGCCAGCAGTTCATCGGGGGAAGGGGATCAGCCCCAGCATTTT
TRBV18,TRBJ2-4,-,-,CASSPDSKGNIQYF,TGTGCCAGCTCACCGGACAGTAAGGGAAACATTCAGTACTTC
TRBV4-1,TRBJ1-5,-,-,CASSQDVDRRYSNQPQHF,TGCGCCAGCAGCCAAGATGTCGACAGAAGGTATAGCAATCAGCCCCAGCATTTT
TRBV6-5,TRBJ2-7,-,-,CASSTTIFTGYEQYF,TGTGCCAGCAGTACAACTATTTTCACAGGGTACGAGCAGTACTTC
TRBV4-3,TRBJ1-6,-,-,CASSQERQGPSNNSPLHF,TGCGCCAGCAGCCAAGAGAGGCAGGGGCCTTCAAATAATTCACCCCTCCACTTT
TRBV27,TRBJ2-1,-,-,CASSLRGGLWNNEQFF,TGTGCCAGCAGTTTAAGAGGAGGGTTGTGGAACAATGAGCAGTTCTTC
TRBV14,TRBJ2-7,-,-,CASSQDAGQYF,TGTGCCAGCAGCCAAGACGCGGGCCAGTACTTC
TRBV2,TRBJ2-1,-,TRBD2,CASSRGGNNEQFF,TGTGCCAGCTCCCGGGGGGGGAACAATGAGCAGTTCTTC
TRBV4-1,TRBJ1-1,-,TRBD1,CASSHRGGNTEAFF,TGCGCCAGCAGTCACAGGGGAGGGAACACTGAAGCTTTCTTT
TRBV11-2,TRBJ2-1,-,TRBD2,CASSSPRGGRINEQFF,TGTGCCAGCAGCTCCCCTCGGGGGGGCCGTATAAATGAGCAGTTCTTC
TRBV18,TRBJ1-1,once,TRBD1,CASSTDREWFYTEAFF,TGTGCCAGCTCAACCGACAGGGAATGGTTTTACACTGAAGCTTTCTTT
TRBV4-1,TRBJ1-4,once,-,CASSQDRFASPKPNEKLFF,TGCGCCAGCAGCCAAGATCGATTTGCGAGCCCCAAACCCAATGAAAAACTGTTTTTT
TRBV7-3,TRBJ2-7,-,-,CASSLKGEGESAEQYF,TGTGCCAGCAGCTTAAAAGGGGAGGGGGAGTCTGCCGAGCAGTACTTC